This T cell receptor (beta chain) was identified in a study of T-cell reconstitution after alpha-beta-depleted transplantation in children. This clonotype was counted many times. The ends lost 5 bases at V and 4 bases at J; junction bases unmatched: 7. Germline V gene data show CDR1 as MNHEY and CDR2 as SMNVEV (reference sequence). This CDR3 region has 14 residues. This sample's TCRbeta library carried unique molecular identifier barcodes. Using its own MiXCR run on the PCR reads, TCRdb lists one record per CDR3 protein. The sample yields 200,000 to 250,000 distinct CDR3 sequences, just under 8.5% seen once.

This TCR was sampled from a male patient aged 10-17 years who had a stem cell transplant for acute lymphoblastic leukemia, so the T cells may come from the graft donor. Sequencing was performed on PBMCs, mostly from graft donor cells, taken 180 days after TCRalphabeta/CD19-depleted stem cell transplant. This chain uses TRBV27 with TRBJ2-5, with 7 bases that match TRBD1. CDR3 protein: CASSPGGTGETQYF. The CDR3 DNA is TGTGCCAGCAGTCCAGGGGGTACAGGAGAGACCCAGTACTTC.